The TCR beta chain described here comes from a study of cytomegalovirus exposure and HLA in healthy donors. Study context: As released early, the data held about 85 million unique TCRs from HLA-typed donors.

PCR employed 60 Vbeta and 13 Jbeta primers. Assay used: immunoSEQ multiplex PCR; TCRdb lists only in-frame clones, some missing. The repertoire includes about 140,000 clones, 75% to 90% of them detected once, and roughly 4.7% sits in the top ten. The CDR3 is 12 amino acids. Germline CDR1 is MNHEY and CDR2 is SVGAGI. The V and J ends lost 8 bases and 8 bases respectively, with 16 bases between them. The chain employs TRBV6-5 and TRBJ2-7; D possibly corresponds to TRBD1 (5 bases). The receptor comes from a man aged 35 to 55 in good health and CMV-seronegative. The sequenced sample was PBMCs. This chain's CDR3 is CASRRQGGKQYF. The DNA of the CDR3 is TGTGCCAGCCGACGCCAGGGCGGAAAGCAGTACTTC.